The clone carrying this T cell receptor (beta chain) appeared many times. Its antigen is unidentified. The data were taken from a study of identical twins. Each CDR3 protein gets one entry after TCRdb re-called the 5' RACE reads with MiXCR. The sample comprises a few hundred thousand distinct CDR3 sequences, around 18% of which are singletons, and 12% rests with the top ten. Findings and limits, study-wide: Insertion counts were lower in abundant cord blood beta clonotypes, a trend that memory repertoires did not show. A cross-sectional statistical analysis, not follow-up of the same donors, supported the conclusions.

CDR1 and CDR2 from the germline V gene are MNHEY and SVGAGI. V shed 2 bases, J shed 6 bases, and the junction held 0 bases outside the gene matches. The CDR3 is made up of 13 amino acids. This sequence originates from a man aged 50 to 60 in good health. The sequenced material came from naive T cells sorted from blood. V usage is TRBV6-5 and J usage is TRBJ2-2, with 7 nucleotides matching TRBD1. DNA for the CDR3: TGTGCCAGCAGTTACAGGGGGCCCGGGGAGCTGTTTTTT. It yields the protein CASSYRGPGELFF.